This note documents a single T cell receptor (beta chain) sequence. The data were produced by immunoSEQ multiplex PCR, yet TCRdb's version contains in-frame clones alone and is incomplete. The data hold just over 70,000 clones, with 80% observed a single time. These data are taken from a study of blood T cell repertoires in COVID-19. This TCR was sampled from a man aged 65 to 79 who had recovered from COVID-19. The sample taken for sequencing was peripheral blood.

The chain's CDR3 is CASSPPSGSNEKLFF. CDR3 DNA sequence: TGTGCCAGCTCACCACCATCCGGTTCCAATGAAAAACTGTTTTTT. The genes are TRBV18 and TRBJ1-4; unclear D gene. The V end was cut by 0 bases, the J end by 5 bases, with 10 bases between. CDR1 and CDR2 from the germline V gene are KGHSH and LQKENI. The CDR3 is made up of 15 amino acids. Supplemented by reference TRBV18 and TRBJ1-4, the full variable domain reads NAGVMQNPRHLVRRRGQEARLRCSPMKGHSHVYWYRQLPEEGLKFMVYLQKENIIDESGMPKERFSAEFPKEGPSILRIQQVVRGDSAAYFCASSPPSGSNEKLFFGSGTQLSVL.